The source of this TCR beta chain is a study of EBV T-cell therapy then PD-1 blockade in nasopharyngeal carcinoma. V gave up 2 bases and J gave up 2 bases, with 4 bases separating them. This CDR3 contains 13 residues. Per the germline V gene, CDR1 is SGHDT and CDR2 is YYEEEE. Clones were sequenced by immunoSEQ multiplex PCR, and TCRdb holds only the in-frame ones, with some missing. The data show about 20,000 clones, with about 88% seen just once and more than 25% held by the top ten. Comments on this clone: Its specificity is unknown.

Time point in this sample: 266 days after commencement of treatment, after nivolumab therapy. Treatment indicated: AdE1-LMPpoly-expanded autologous EBV-specific T-cell therapy followed by anti-PD-1 nivolumab. The specimen was CD8+ T cells from blood, collected at roughly day 250 from a patient whose treatment included autologous EBV-specific T cells and nivolumab. This clonotype originated in a man aged 40-49 years with nasopharyngeal carcinoma. V usage is TRBV5-6 and J usage is TRBJ2-2; no reliable D call. The CDR3 nucleotides read TGTGCCAGCAGCTTAGGAAACACCGGGGAGCTGTTTTTT. As protein: CASSLGNTGELFF. The full variable domain, with the rest looked up from reference TRBV5-6 and TRBJ2-2, is DAGVTQSPTHLIKTRGQQVTLRCSPKSGHDTVSWYQQALGQGPQFIFQYYEEEERQRGNFPDRFSGHQFPNYSSELNVNALLLGDSALYLCASSLGNTGELFFGEGSRLTVL.